What follows are 24 T cell receptor beta chains derived from one specimen sequenced in a study of T-cell memory formation after mild COVID-19. TCRdb reanalysed the 5' RACE reads using MiXCR and keeps one entry per CDR3 protein. The sample shows some 330,000 distinct CDR3 sequences, around 20% of them seen only once. The specimen was PBMCs or a T cell subset sorted from them (not recorded which). All receptors derive from an adult woman who had mild COVID-19 (a few samples of this study predate the infection). Cell type and time point are not known.

The rearrangement uses TRBV7-9 and TRBJ2-5; TRBD1 matches 8 bases. CDR1 is SEHNR, CDR2 FQNEAQ, per germline (reference sequence). V was pared by 4 bases and J by 2 bases, with 6 bases of the junction left unmatched. The CDR3 covers 15 residues. The CDR3 sequence is CASSYPGGRQETQYF. As DNA, the CDR3 is TGTGCCAGCAGCTATCCAGGGGGCCGGCAAGAGACCCAGTACTTC.

This clonotype was seen only a few times. The chain uses TRBV6-2 or TRBV6-3 and TRBJ2-3; D remains unclear. The CDR3 totals 12 residues. The germline CDR1 and CDR2 sequences are MNHEY and SVGEGT. V lost 5 bases to trimming and J lost 14 bases, with 17 bases between them. The CDR3 loop reads CASSELTPFLYF. The CDR3 nucleotides read TGTGCCAGCAGTGAACTAACCCCTTTCCTGTATTTT.

The V and J genes are TRBV19 and TRBJ2-2, with TRBD1 matching over 7 bases. The CDR3 is made up of 14 amino acids. Trimming took 7 bases from V and 4 from J; bases not matched to a gene: 6. Germline CDR1 LNHDA, CDR2 SQIVND (reference sequence). The CDR3: CASTGTDFTGELFF. CDR3 DNA sequence: TGTGCCAGTACCGGGACAGACTTCACCGGGGAGCTGTTTTTT.

This clonotype has a count of ten or more. The chain couples TRBV12-3 or TRBV12-4 to TRBJ2-7; no definite D call. V lost 6 bases, J lost 3 bases, and 9 bases lay in between. The CDR3 consists of 12 residues. CDR3 sequence (DNA): TGTGCCAGCAGCCGGAGCAGCTACGAGCAGTACTTC. This codes for CASSRSSYEQYF.

The chain is built from TRBV7-8 and TRBJ2-1, with D possibly TRBD2 on 5 matching bases. Germline V gene lookup returns CDR1 SGHVS and CDR2 FQNEAQ. V gave up 1 base and J gave up 7 bases, with 11 bases separating them. The CDR3 length is 14 residues. The CDR3 DNA follows: TGTGCCAGCAGCTTAGAAGGCGGGCCTAATGAGCAGTTCTTC. It is translated as CASSLEGGPNEQFF.

This clonotype turned up a few times. This rearrangement joins TRBV24-1 to TRBJ1-2; maybe TRBD1 (6 bases). Germline loops: CDR1 KGHDR, CDR2 SFDVKD. Deletions cut 5 bases from V and 2 bases from J, with 17 bases between. There are 16 residues in the CDR3. The CDR3 DNA reads TGTGCCACCAGTGCCCCGGAACACCAGGGGAACTATGGCTACACCTTC. Its protein is CATSAPEHQGNYGYTF.

This sequence joins TRBV6-2 or TRBV6-3 and TRBJ2-3; 14 bases line up with TRBD2. V shed 6 bases, J shed 1 base, and the junction held 9 bases outside the gene matches. This CDR3 contains 18 residues. The germline V gene has CDR1 MNHEY and CDR2 SVGEGT. CDR3 in DNA: TGTGCCAGCAGCTCGCCCGGGACTAGCGGGAGTGGCACAGATACGCAGTATTTT. Its translation is CASSSPGTSGSGTDTQYF.

This clonotype has more than one count but fewer than ten. The chain couples TRBV7-8 to TRBJ1-2; D is unresolved. Germline V gives CDR1 SGHVS, CDR2 FQNEAQ. V was shortened by 5 bases and J by 6 bases, with 13 bases between the two germline ends. The CDR3 is 13 amino acids. The CDR3 DNA reads as TGTGCCAGCAGCCCAGGCAGTGCTAATGGCTACACCTTC. Translated: CASSPGSANGYTF.

This sequence joins TRBV12-3 or TRBV12-4 and TRBJ2-3; 7 bases are shared with TRBD1. After removal of 8 bases from V and 4 bases from J, the junction contained 6 bases not matched to a gene. The CDR3 loop spans 13 amino acids. CDR3 nucleotides: TGTGCCAGCGCCTGGCAGGGGGCAGATACGCAGTATTTT. Translated: CASAWQGADTQYF.

This clonotype was detected ten times or more. The chain couples TRBV7-6 to TRBJ2-3, with D possibly being TRBD1 (5 bases). The germline CDR1 and CDR2 sequences are SGHVS and FNYEAQ. This CDR3 is built from 13 residues. With 5 bases removed from V and 4 bases from J, the gap between germline ends came to 10 bases. DNA of the CDR3: TGTGCCAGCAGCCCAGGGCCCGCAGATACGCAGTATTTT. Its translation is CASSPGPADTQYF.

The rearrangement uses TRBV18 and TRBJ1-1, with 7 bases aligning to TRBD1. The CDR3 consists of 15 residues. V was clipped by 5 bases and J by 5 bases; unmatched bases: 11. From germline, CDR1 is KGHSH and CDR2 LQKENI. The CDR3 loop reads CASSTGQQRGTEAFF. For the CDR3, the DNA is TGTGCCAGCTCAACGGGACAGCAACGGGGGACTGAAGCTTTCTTT.

The V and J genes are TRBV30 and TRBJ1-1, with unresolved D. The CDR3 is made up of 13 amino acids. Trimming removed 0 bases at V and 6 bases at J, with 11 bases between. Looked up from germline, CDR1 is GTSNPN and CDR2 is SVGIG (reference sequence). CDR3 loop: CAWSVSRIAEAFF. The CDR3, as DNA: TGTGCCTGGAGTGTGTCCCGTATAGCTGAAGCTTTCTTT.

This chain connects TRBV19 to TRBJ2-7, with TRBD1 matching over 10 bases. Germline lookup yields CDR1 LNHDA and CDR2 SQIVND (reference sequence). The CDR3 spans 17 residues. Losses at the gene ends were 3 bases for V and 6 bases for J; bases not matched to a gene: 14. DNA for the CDR3: TGTGCCAGTAGTATGAGATTTACCCGGGACAGGGGCTCCGAGCAGTACTTC. Translating it yields CASSMRFTRDRGSEQYF.

This clonotype has a single count. The CDR3 spells CASSYDRDGYTF. The CDR3 coding sequence is TGTGCCAGCAGCTATGACAGGGATGGCTACACCTTC. V is TRBV7-2 and J is TRBJ1-2; 7 bases match TRBD1. The CDR3 is 12 amino acids. The germline V gene has CDR1 SGHTA and CDR2 FQGNSA. V lost 4 bases and J lost 6; bases outside the gene matches: 2. Looking up the rest from reference TRBV7-2 and TRBJ1-2 gives the full variable domain: GAGVSQSPSNKVTEKGKDVELRCDPISGHTALYWYRQSLGQGLEFLIYFQGNSAPDKSGLPSDRFSAERTGGSVSTLTIQRTQQEDSAVYLCASSYDRDGYTFGSGTRLTVV.

The V and J genes are TRBV9 and TRBJ2-7; no clear D gene. Germline assignment: CDR1 SGDLS and CDR2 YYNGEE. CDR3 length: 14 amino acids. Trimming removed 0 bases at V and 0 bases at J, with 7 bases between. The CDR3 nucleotides are TGTGCCAGCAGCGTAGCCCCTGTCTCCTACGAGCAGTACTTC. Residues: CASSVAPVSYEQYF.

The V gene is TRBV20-1, the J gene TRBJ2-1, with TRBD2 identical over 13 bases. Germline CDR1 and CDR2: DFQATT and SNEGSKA (reference sequence). Trimming took 6 bases from V and 8 from J; bases not matched to a gene: 10. This CDR3 has 15 residues. The CDR3 DNA sequence: TGCAGTGCCGACCGACTAGCGGGAGGTGTCTATGAGCAGTTCTTC. Its protein is CSADRLAGGVYEQFF.

The chain has TRBV7-9 and TRBJ2-1; no clear D gene. The CDR3 is made up of 16 amino acids. Germline values: CDR1 SEHNR, CDR2 FQNEAQ (reference sequence). The germline V and J ends were trimmed by 1 base and 6 bases, with 16 bases remaining between them. The CDR3 reads CASSLGAKRLTNEQFF. The CDR3 coding sequence is TGTGCCAGCAGCTTAGGGGCTAAACGGCTAACCAATGAGCAGTTCTTC. Full variable domain (remainder filled in from reference TRBV7-9 and TRBJ2-1): DTGVSQNPRHKITKRGQNVTFRCDPISEHNRLYWYRQTLGQGPEFLTYFQNEAQLEKSRLLSDRFSAERPKGSFSTLEIQRTEQGDSAMYLCASSLGAKRLTNEQFFGPGTRLTVL.

This clonotype was detected once. The chain couples TRBV9 to TRBJ2-2, with 7 nucleotides matching TRBD1. Germline values: CDR1 SGDLS, CDR2 YYNGEE. The trim removed 3 bases at V and 3 bases at J, leaving 2 bases unmatched. The CDR3 has 14 amino acids. CDR3 coding DNA: TGTGCCAGCAGCGGGGACAGATACACCGGGGAGCTGTTTTTT. Amino acid sequence: CASSGDRYTGELFF.

A few counts support this clonotype. The chain uses TRBV6-5 and TRBJ2-5, with a weak D call TRBD1 (5 bases). The CDR3 contains 13 residues. The germline gives CDR1 MNHEY, CDR2 SVGAGI. Deletions cut 7 bases from V and 3 bases from J, with 12 bases between. CDR3 sequence: CASTEDSKETQYF. For the CDR3, the DNA is TGTGCCAGCACCGAAGACAGCAAAGAGACCCAGTACTTC.

This clonotype was counted between two and nine times. V is TRBV12-3 or TRBV12-4 and J is TRBJ1-5; 12 positions match TRBD1. V trimming: 4 bases; J trimming: 3 bases; junction bases outside the gene matches: 7. There are 17 residues in the CDR3. The CDR3: CASSSTGTGGVNQPQHF. The CDR3 nucleotides are TGTGCCAGCAGTTCAACCGGGACAGGGGGCGTCAATCAGCCCCAGCATTTT.

This clonotype was recorded a few times. V is TRBV29-1 and J is TRBJ2-7, with a possible D match to TRBD1 (5 bases). Germline assignment: CDR1 SQVTM and CDR2 ANQGSEA. The length of the CDR3 is 12 residues. V lost 3 bases and J 4 bases, leaving 10 bases between the germline ends. CDR3 sequence: CSVESTEYEQYF. The CDR3 bases are TGCAGCGTTGAGTCGACAGAATACGAGCAGTACTTC.

This clonotype has only a few counts. This chain joins TRBV10-3 and TRBJ1-1, with D maybe TRBD1 (6 bases). With 4 bases removed from V and 3 bases from J, the gap between germline ends came to 9 bases. This CDR3 is 13 amino acids long. CDR1 ENHRY and CDR2 SYGVKD come from the germline V gene. The CDR3 loop reads CAISGDTYTEAFF. The CDR3 nucleotides read TGTGCCATCAGTGGGGACACTTACACTGAAGCTTTCTTT.

This clonotype has just a few counts. In nucleotides, the CDR3 is TGTGCCAGCAGTGAGGGGCAGGGCCCTCCTCGCAATGAGCAGTTCTTC. Translated: CASSEGQGPPRNEQFF. The gene calls are TRBV2 and TRBJ2-1, with a weak D call TRBD1 (5 bases). The CDR3 consists of 16 residues. Deletions cut 3 bases from V and 6 bases from J, with 18 bases between. Germline V gene lookup returns CDR1 SNHLY and CDR2 FYNNEI.

The gene calls are TRBV5-5 and TRBJ1-1; TRBD1 is a possible D gene (5 bases). Trimming stripped 2 bases from V and 6 bases from J, with 14 bases between. The germline CDR1 and CDR2 sequences are SGHKS and YYEKEE (reference sequence). The CDR3 totals 14 residues. The CDR3, as DNA: TGTGCCAGCAGCTTTGGCACCTTAGGGGCTGAAGCTTTCTTT. Protein: CASSFGTLGAEAFF.